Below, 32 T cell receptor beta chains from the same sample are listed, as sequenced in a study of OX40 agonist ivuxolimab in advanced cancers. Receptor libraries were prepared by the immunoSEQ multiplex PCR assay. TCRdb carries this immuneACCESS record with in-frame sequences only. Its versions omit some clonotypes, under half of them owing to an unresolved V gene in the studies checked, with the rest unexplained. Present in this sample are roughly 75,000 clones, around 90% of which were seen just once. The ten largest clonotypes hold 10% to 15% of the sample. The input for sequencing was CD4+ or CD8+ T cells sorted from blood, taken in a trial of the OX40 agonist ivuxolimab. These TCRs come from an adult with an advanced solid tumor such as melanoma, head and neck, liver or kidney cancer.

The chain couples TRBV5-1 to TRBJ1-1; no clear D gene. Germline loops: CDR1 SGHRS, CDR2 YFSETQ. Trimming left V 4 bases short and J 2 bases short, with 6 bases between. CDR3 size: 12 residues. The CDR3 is CASSGRNTEAFF. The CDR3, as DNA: TGCGCCAGCAGCGGGCGCAACACTGAAGCTTTCTTT.

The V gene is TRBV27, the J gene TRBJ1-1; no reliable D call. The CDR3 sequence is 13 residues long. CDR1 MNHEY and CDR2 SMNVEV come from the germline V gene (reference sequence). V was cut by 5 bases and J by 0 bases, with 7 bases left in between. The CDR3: CASSGTLNTEAFF. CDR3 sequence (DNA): TGTGCCAGCAGTGGAACATTGAACACTGAAGCTTTCTTT.

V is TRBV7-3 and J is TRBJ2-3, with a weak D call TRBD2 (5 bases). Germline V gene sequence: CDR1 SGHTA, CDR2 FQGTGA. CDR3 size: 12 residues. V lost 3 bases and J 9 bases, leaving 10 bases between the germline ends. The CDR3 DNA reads TGTGCCAGCAGCTTCTCCGGGGAAACGCAGTATTTT. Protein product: CASSFSGETQYF.

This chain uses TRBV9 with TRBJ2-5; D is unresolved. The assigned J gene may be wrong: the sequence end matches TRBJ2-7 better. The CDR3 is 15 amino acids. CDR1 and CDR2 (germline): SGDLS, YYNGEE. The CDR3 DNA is TGTGCCAGCAGCGTAGCTAACGACAACAGCTACGAGCAGTACTTC. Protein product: CASSVANDNSYEQYF.

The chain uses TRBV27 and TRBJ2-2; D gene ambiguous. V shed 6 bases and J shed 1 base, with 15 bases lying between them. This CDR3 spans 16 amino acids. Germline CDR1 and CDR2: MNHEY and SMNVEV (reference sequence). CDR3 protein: CASSPTPNLNTGELFF. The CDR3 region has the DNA TGTGCCAGCAGCCCCACCCCGAATCTGAACACCGGGGAGCTGTTTTTT.

CDR3 sequence (DNA): TGTGCCAGCAGCCCGGGGGGTGAAACAGATACGCAGTATTTT. It encodes CASSPGGETDTQYF. The chain joins TRBV7-3 to TRBJ2-3; 7 bases match TRBD2. The germline CDR1 and CDR2 sequences are SGHTA and FQGTGA. The CDR3 loop spans 14 amino acids. V dropped 5 bases and J dropped 3; count of bases not matched to a gene: 5.

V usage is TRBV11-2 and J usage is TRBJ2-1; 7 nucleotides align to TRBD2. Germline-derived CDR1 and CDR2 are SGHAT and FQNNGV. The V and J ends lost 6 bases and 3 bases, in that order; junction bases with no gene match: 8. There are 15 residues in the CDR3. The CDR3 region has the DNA TGTGCCAGCAGTCTCGAGCGGGGTGTCTACAATGAGCAGTTCTTC. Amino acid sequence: CASSLERGVYNEQFF.

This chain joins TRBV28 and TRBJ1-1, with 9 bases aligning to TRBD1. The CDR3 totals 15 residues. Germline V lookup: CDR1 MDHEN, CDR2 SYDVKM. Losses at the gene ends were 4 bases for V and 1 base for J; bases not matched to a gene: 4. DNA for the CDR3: TGTGCCAGCAGTTCGGGACAGGGACCGAACACTGAAGCTTTCTTT. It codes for CASSSGQGPNTEAFF.

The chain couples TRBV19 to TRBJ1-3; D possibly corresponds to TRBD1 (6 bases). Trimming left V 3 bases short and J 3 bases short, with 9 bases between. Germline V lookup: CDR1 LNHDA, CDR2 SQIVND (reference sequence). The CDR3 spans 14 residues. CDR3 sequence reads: CASSMNRVGNTIYF. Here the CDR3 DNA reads TGTGCCAGTAGTATGAACAGGGTTGGAAACACCATATATTTT.

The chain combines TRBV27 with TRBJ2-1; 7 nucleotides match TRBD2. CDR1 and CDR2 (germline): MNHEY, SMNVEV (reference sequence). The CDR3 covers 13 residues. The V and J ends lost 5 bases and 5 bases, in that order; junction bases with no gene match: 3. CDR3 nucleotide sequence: TGTGCCAGCAGTCGGGACTACGACAATGAGCAGTTCTTC. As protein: CASSRDYDNEQFF.

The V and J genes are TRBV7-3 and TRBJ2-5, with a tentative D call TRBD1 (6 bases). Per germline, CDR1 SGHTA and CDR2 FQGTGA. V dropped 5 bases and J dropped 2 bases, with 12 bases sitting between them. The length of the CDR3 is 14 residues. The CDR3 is CASSLYREQETQYF. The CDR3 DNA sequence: TGTGCCAGCAGCCTGTACAGGGAACAAGAGACCCAGTACTTC.

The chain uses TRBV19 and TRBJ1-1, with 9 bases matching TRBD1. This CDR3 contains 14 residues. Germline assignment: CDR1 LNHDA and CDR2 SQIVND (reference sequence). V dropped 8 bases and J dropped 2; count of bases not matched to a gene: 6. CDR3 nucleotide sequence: TGTGCCAGTCTTCCGGGACAGGGAAACACTGAAGCTTTCTTT. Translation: CASLPGQGNTEAFF. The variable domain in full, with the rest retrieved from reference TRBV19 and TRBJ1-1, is DGGITQSPKYLFRKEGQNVTLSCEQNLNHDAMYWYRQDPGQGLRLIYYSQIVNDFQKGDIAEGYSVSREKKESFPLTVTSAQKNPTAFYLCASLPGQGNTEAFFGQGTRLTVV.

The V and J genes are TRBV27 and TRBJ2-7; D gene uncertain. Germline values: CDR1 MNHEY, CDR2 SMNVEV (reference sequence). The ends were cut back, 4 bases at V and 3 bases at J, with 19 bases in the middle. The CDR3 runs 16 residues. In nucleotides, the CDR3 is TGTGCCAGCAGTTCAATCCCCCTAAGCGCTCTCTACGAGCAGTACTTC. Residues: CASSSIPLSALYEQYF.

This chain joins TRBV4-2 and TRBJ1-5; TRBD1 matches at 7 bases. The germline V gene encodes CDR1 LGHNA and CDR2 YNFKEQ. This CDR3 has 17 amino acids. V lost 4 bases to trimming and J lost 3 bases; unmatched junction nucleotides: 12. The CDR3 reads CASSPSNDRDHNQPQHF. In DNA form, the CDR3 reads TGTGCCAGCAGCCCGTCCAACGACAGGGACCACAATCAGCCCCAGCATTTT.

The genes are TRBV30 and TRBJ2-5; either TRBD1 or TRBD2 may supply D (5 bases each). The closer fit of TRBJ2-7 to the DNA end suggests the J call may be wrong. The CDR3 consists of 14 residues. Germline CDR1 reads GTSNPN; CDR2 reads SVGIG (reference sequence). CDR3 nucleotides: TGTGCCTGGAGTGTACTAGGGGTGTCATACGAGCAGTACTTC. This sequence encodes CAWSVLGVSYEQYF.

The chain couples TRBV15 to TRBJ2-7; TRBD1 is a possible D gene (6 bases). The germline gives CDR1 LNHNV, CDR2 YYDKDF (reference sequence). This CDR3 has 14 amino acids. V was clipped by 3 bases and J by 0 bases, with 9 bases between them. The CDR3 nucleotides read TGTGCCACCAGCAGTATAGGGGGCTCCTACGAGCAGTACTTC. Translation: CATSSIGGSYEQYF.

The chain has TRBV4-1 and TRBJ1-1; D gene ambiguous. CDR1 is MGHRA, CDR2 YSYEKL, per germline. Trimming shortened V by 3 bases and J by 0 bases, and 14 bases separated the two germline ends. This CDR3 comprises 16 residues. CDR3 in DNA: TGCGCCAGCAGCCAGATCGGGGTAGGGATGAACACTGAAGCTTTCTTT. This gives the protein CASSQIGVGMNTEAFF.

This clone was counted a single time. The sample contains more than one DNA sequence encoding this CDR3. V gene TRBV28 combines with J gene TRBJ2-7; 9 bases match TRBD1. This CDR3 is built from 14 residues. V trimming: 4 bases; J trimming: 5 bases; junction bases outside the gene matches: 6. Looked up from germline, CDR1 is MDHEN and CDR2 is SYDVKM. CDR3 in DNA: TGTGCCAGCAGTTGGGGGGACAGGGAGAACGAGCAGTACTTC. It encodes CASSWGDRENEQYF.

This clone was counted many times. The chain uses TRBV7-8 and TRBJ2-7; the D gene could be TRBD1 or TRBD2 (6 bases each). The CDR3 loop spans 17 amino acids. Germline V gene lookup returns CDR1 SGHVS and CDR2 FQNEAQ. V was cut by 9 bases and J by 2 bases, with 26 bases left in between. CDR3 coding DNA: TGTGCCAGTCGCGGGCCGGGGGCCCAAGGCACTACCTACGAGCAGTACTTC. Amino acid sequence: CASRGPGAQGTTYEQYF.

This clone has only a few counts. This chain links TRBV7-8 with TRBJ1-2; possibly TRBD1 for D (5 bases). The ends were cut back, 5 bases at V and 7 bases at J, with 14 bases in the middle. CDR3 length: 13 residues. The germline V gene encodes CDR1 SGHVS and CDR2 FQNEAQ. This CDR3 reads CASSAGTSAGYTF. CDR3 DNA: TGTGCCAGCAGCGCAGGGACGAGCGCTGGCTACACCTTC.

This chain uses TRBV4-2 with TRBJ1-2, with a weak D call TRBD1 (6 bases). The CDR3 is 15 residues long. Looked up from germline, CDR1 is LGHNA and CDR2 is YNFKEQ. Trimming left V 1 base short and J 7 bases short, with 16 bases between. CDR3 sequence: CASSQANRGRGGYTF. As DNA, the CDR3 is TGTGCCAGCAGCCAAGCGAACCGGGGGCGCGGTGGCTACACCTTC.

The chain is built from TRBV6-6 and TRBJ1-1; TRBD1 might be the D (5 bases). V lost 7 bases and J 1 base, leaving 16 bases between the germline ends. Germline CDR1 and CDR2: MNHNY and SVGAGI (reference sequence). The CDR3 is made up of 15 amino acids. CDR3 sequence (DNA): TGTGCCAGCACCGTGCAGGGAGGGAGGAACACTGAAGCTTTCTTT. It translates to CASTVQGGRNTEAFF.

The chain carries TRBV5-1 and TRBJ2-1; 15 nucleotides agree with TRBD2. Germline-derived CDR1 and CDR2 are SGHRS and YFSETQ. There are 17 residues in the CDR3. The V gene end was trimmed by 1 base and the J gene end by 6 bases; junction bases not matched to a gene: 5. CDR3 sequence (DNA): TGCGCCAGCAGCTTGATGCCGGGACTAGCGGGAGGCAATGAGCAGTTCTTC. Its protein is CASSLMPGLAGGNEQFF.

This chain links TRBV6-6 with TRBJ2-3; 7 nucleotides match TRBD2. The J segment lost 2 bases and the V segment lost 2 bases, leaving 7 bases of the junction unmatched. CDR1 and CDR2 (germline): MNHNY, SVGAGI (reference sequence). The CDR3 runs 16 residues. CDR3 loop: CASSYLALADTDTQYF. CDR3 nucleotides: TGTGCCAGCAGTTACCTGGCTCTAGCGGACACAGATACGCAGTATTTT.

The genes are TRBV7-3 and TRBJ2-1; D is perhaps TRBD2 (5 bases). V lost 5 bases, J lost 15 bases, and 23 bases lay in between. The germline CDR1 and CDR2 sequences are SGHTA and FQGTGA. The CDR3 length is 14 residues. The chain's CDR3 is CASSPSRETPVRFF. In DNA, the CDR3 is TGTGCCAGCAGCCCTTCCCGGGAAACTCCGGTCAGGTTCTTC. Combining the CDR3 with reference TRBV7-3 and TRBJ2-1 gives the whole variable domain GAGVSQTPSNKVTEKGKYVELRCDPISGHTALYWYRQSLGQGPEFLIYFQGTGAADDSGLPNDRFFAVRPEGSVSTLKIQRTERGDSAVYLCASSPSRETPVRFFGPGTRLTVL.

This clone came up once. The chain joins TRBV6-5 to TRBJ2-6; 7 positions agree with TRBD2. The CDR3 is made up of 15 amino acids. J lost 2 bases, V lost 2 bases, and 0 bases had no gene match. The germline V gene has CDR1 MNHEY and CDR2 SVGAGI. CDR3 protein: CASSYAGAGANVLTF. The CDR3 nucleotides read TGTGCCAGCAGTTACGCGGGAGCTGGGGCCAACGTCCTGACTTTC.

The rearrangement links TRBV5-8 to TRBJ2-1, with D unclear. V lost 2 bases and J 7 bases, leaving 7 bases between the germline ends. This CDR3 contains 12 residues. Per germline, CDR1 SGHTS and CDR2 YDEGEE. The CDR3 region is CASSLGANEQFF. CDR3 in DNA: TGTGCCAGCAGCTTAGGCGCGAATGAGCAGTTCTTC.

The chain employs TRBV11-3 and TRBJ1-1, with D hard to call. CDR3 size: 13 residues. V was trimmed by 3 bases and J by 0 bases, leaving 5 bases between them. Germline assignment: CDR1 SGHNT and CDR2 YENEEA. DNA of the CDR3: TGTGCCAGCAGCTTCCAGCTGAACACTGAAGCTTTCTTT. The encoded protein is CASSFQLNTEAFF.

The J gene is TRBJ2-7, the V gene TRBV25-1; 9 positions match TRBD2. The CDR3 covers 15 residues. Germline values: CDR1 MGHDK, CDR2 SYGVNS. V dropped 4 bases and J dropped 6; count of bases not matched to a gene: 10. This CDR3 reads CASSAGGLAVFEQYF. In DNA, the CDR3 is TGTGCCAGCAGTGCGGGGGGACTAGCAGTTTTCGAGCAGTACTTC.

This CDR3 reads CASSPGGIQETQYF. The CDR3 coding sequence is TGTGCCAGCAGCCCCGGGGGTATCCAAGAGACCCAGTACTTC. The chain joins TRBV9 to TRBJ2-5; TRBD2 is a possible D gene (6 bases). Germline loops: CDR1 SGDLS, CDR2 YYNGEE. The CDR3 length is 14 residues. V was shortened by 4 bases and J by 1 base, with 11 bases between the two germline ends.

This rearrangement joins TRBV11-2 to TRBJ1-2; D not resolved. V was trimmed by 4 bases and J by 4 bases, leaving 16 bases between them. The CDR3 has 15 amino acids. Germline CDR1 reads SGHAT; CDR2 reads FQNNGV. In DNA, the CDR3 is TGTGCCAGCAGCTCCGCTCCGGGCGGCGGCTATGGCTACACCTTC. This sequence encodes CASSSAPGGGYGYTF.

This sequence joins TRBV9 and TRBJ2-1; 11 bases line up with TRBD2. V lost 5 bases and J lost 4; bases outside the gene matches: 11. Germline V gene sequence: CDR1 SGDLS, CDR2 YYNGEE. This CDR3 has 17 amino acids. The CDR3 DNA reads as TGTGCCAGCAGTGATCCGGGACTAGCGGTCGATTACAATGAGCAGTTCTTC. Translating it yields CASSDPGLAVDYNEQFF. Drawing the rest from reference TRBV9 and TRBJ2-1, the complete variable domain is DSGVTQTPKHLITATGQRVTLRCSPRSGDLSVYWYQQSLDQGLQFLIQYYNGEERAKGNILERFSAQQFPDLHSELNLSSLELGDSALYFCASSDPGLAVDYNEQFFGPGTRLTVL.